This TCR beta chain was identified during a study of shared clonotypes between healthy human individuals. Study background: Donors had three CD4 naive, three CD4 memory, two CD8 naive and one CD8 memory plate apiece.

Genomic DNA belonging to each subset was distributed in equal measure over several immunoSEQ plates. The method was immunoSEQ multiplex PCR; TCRdb's version includes in-frame clones alone and lacks a portion of them. This sample has about 1,800,000 clones; approximately 95% occur once, and the top ten carry more than 0.95%. Positively selected for CCR7, the CD45RO-negative cells used as naive CD8 cells excluded terminally differentiated effector memory CD45RA+ cells. Input material: naive CD8+ T cells sorted from blood. The clonotype comes from a man younger than 30 in good health.

CDR3 DNA sequence: TGTGCCAGCAGTGCGGACTCTTGGCCCTATAACTATGGCTACACCTTC. The encoded protein is CASSADSWPYNYGYTF. The chain is built from TRBV2 and TRBJ1-2; D remains ambiguous. V lost 4 bases, J lost 1 base, and 16 bases lay in between. CDR3 length: 16 residues. Per the germline V gene, CDR1 is SNHLY and CDR2 is FYNNEI.